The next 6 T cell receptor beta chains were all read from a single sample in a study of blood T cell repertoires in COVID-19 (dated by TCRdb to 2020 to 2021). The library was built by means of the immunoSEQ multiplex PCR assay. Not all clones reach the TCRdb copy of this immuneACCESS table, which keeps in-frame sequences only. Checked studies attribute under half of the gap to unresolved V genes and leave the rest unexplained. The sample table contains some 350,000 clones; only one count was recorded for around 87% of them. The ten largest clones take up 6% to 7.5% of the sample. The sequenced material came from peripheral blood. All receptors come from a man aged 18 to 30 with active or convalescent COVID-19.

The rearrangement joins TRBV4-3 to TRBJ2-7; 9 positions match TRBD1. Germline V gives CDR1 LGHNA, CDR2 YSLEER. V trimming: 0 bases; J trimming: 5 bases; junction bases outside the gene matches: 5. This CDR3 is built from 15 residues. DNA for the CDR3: TGCGCCAGCAGCCAAGAGGGGACAGGGAACAACGAGCAGTACTTC. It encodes CASSQEGTGNNEQYF.

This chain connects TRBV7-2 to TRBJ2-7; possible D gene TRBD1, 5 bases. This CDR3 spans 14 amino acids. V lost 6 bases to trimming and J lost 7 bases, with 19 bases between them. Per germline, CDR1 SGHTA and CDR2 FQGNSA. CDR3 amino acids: CASSWGNPRGEQYF. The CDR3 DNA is TGTGCCAGCAGTTGGGGCAACCCAAGAGGTGAGCAGTACTTC.

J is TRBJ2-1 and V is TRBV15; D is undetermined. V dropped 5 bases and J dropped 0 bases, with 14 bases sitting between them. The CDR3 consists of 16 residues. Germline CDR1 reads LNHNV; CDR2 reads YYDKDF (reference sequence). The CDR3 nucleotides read TGTGCCACCAGCCCACGCTTGAGTAGCTCCTACAATGAGCAGTTCTTC. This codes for CATSPRLSSSYNEQFF.

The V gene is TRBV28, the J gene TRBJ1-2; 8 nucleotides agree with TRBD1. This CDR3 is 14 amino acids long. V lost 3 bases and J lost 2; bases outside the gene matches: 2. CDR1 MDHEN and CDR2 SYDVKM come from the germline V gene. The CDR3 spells CASSFRTGNYGYTF. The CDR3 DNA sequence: TGTGCCAGCAGTTTTCGGACAGGGAACTATGGCTACACCTTC.

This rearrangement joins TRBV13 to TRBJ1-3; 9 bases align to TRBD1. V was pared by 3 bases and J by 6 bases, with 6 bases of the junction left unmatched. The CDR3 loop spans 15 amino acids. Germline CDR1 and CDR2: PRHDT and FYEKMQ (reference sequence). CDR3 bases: TGTGCCAGCAGCTTGGACAGGGGAAAGGTAAACACCATATATTTT. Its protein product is CASSLDRGKVNTIYF.

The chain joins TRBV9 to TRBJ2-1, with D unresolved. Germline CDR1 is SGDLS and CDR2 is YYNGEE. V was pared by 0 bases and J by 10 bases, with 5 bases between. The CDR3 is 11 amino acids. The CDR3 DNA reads TGTGCCAGCAGCGTAGGGGCAGAGCAGTTCTTC. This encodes CASSVGAEQFF.